This TCR beta chain was recovered during a study of cytomegalovirus exposure and HLA in healthy donors. Looking at the study overall: Early released data comprised 80 million to 100 million unique TCRs from HLA-typed donors.

There are 13 residues in the CDR3. The V gene lost 3 bases and the J gene lost 5 bases, with 10 bases spanning the gap. Germline-derived CDR1 and CDR2 are MNHNS and SASEGT. Both 60 Vbeta primers and 13 Jbeta primers went into the PCR. Repertoires were generated with immunoSEQ multiplex PCR, while TCRdb's copy carries only in-frame clones and drops some. The sample has some 130,000 clones, roughly 71% seen once; the top ten hold 1.1% to 1.5%. Whole-study results and caveats: Associated with cytomegalovirus, according to the listing, were fewer than 200 TCR beta chains.

This clone has only a few counts. The antigen is not known. The receptor's source is a woman in her forties in good health and CMV-seronegative. The chain has TRBV6-1 and TRBJ1-1; TRBD1 might be the D (5 bases). The sample consisted of PBMCs. CDR3 sequence: CASSDGGWTEAFF. CDR3 coding DNA: TGTGCCAGCAGTGACGGGGGATGGACTGAAGCTTTCTTT.